This is a list of T cell receptor beta chains from one sample in a study of blood T cell repertoires in COVID-19. Data came from immunoSEQ multiplex PCR; TCRdb stores just in-frame clones and leaves some out. Among more than 11,000 clones, approximately 92% were seen once, and the ten largest hold roughly 15%. Input material: peripheral blood. These receptor sequences come from a man over 45 with active COVID-19. CDR3s include the opening cysteine and the closing phenylalanine or tryptophan. The D gene is left open where the match is weak. Expanded clones get a size class; other rows say once, few or many, or leave the size out.

CDR3 DNA,CDR3 protein,D gene,J gene,V gene,clone size
TGTGCCAGCAACTCCCGGGACAGGGGCCGCTATGGCTACACCTTC,CASNSRDRGRYGYTF,TRBD1,TRBJ1-2,TRBV2,NA
TGTGCCACAACTCCCCGAGGACTAGCGGGAGGGTTCACAGATACGCAGTATTTT,CATTPRGLAGGFTDTQYF,TRBD2,TRBJ2-3,TRBV7-6,NA
TGTGCCAGCAGTTTCGCCTACGAGCAGTACTTC,CASSFAYEQYF,NA,TRBJ2-7,TRBV12-3/TRBV12-4,NA
TGTGCCAGCAGCTCCTACGGGACAGGAGGGAATACCGGGGAGCTGTTTTTT,CASSSYGTGGNTGELFF,TRBD1,TRBJ2-2,TRBV5-4,NA
TGTGCCAGTAGTATAGCGAGCACAGATACGCAGTATTTT,CASSIASTDTQYF,NA,TRBJ2-3,TRBV19,NA
TGTGCCAGCAGTTTATACACGGGGGCGGGGGGCGCGTCACACGAGCAGTACTTC,CASSLYTGAGGASHEQYF,TRBD2,TRBJ2-7,TRBV27,NA
TGTGCCAGCAGCTTGTTACAGGGTGGAGGGGAGCTGTTTTTT,CASSLLQGGGELFF,NA,TRBJ2-2,TRBV7-6,NA
TGTGCCAGTACCGAGGGGCCCGGGGGGCCCTATGGCTACACCTTC,CASTEGPGGPYGYTF,NA,TRBJ1-2,TRBV19,NA
TGTGCCAGCAGCGCCAAGCGGGGGAGCACAGATACGCAGTATTTT,CASSAKRGSTDTQYF,TRBD2,TRBJ2-3,TRBV9,NA
TGTGCCAGCAGTGAAGTAGGACATGGGGGAGGGGAGCAGTTCTTC,CASSEVGHGGGEQFF,TRBD2,TRBJ2-1,TRBV25-1,NA
TGTGCCAGCAGCTTAGGAGAACAAGCTTTCTTT,CASSLGEQAFF,NA,TRBJ1-1,TRBV7-2,NA
TGTGCCAGCAGATCACAGGGCCTGACGGGGACTGAAGCTTTCTTT,CASRSQGLTGTEAFF,NA,TRBJ1-1,TRBV28,NA
TGTGCCAGCAGTTACCCCCAGGGGTATGGCTACACCTTC,CASSYPQGYGYTF,NA,TRBJ1-2,TRBV6-6,NA
TGTGCCAGCAGTGAATACAGTGGAAACACCATATATTTT,CASSEYSGNTIYF,NA,TRBJ1-3,TRBV2,NA
TGTGCCAGCTCTCGGACTAGCGTCTCCTACAATGAGCAGTTCTTC,CASSRTSVSYNEQFF,TRBD2,TRBJ2-1,TRBV18,NA
TGTGCTAGCAGCGACCTTGAACAGGGTAAACGAGGCCACGAGCAGTACTTC,CASSDLEQGKRGHEQYF,NA,TRBJ2-7,TRBV7-7,NA
TGTGCCAGCAGCTTAAATTCCGGGTCGAATTATTCACCCCTCCACTTT,CASSLNSGSNYSPLHF,NA,TRBJ1-6,TRBV5-5,once
TGTGCCAGCAGCCCGTACAGGGGGATCGGGGAGACCCAGTACTTC,CASSPYRGIGETQYF,TRBD1,TRBJ2-5,TRBV7-2,NA
TGTGCCACCAGTCTTTCTACAGGGGGCGGGGGCTACACCTTC,CATSLSTGGGGYTF,TRBD1,TRBJ1-2,TRBV24-1,NA
TGCGCCAGCAGCGCGACAGGCGGCTCTGGAAACACCATATATTTT,CASSATGGSGNTIYF,NA,TRBJ1-3,TRBV4-1,NA
TGTGCCAGCAGTGTCTACATCAGGCCTACGAGGGATTCTTGCGAGCAGTACTTC,CASSVYIRPTRDSCEQYF,NA,TRBJ2-7,TRBV6-4,NA
TGTGCCACCAGCAGCCCAGGGGGCACGCAGTATTTT,CATSSPGGTQYF,TRBD1,TRBJ2-3,TRBV15,NA
TGCAGCGTTATTATTTCTTGGGGACAGGCGTATTCCTTCTTT,CSVIISWGQAYSFF,TRBD1,TRBJ1-1,TRBV29-1,NA
TGTGCCAGCAGTGAATACCCCCACTACGAGCAGTACTTC,CASSEYPHYEQYF,NA,TRBJ2-7,TRBV25-1,NA
TGTGCCAGCAGCTCCCCGGCGGGCATTGACAATGAGCAGTTCTTC,CASSSPAGIDNEQFF,NA,TRBJ2-1,TRBV7-9,NA
TGTGCCAGCAGAGGAGTGAATTACGAGCAGTACTTC,CASRGVNYEQYF,NA,TRBJ2-7,TRBV2,NA
TGCGCCAGCAGCTCAGGACTAGCTCGCACAGATACGCAGTATTTT,CASSSGLARTDTQYF,TRBD2,TRBJ2-3,TRBV5-1,NA
TGTGCCAGCAGCTTCTTCTCAGGGGGCGAACCTACCAATGAGCAGTTCTTC,CASSFFSGGEPTNEQFF,TRBD1,TRBJ2-1,TRBV5-5,NA
TGTGCCAGCAGTTCCCTAGCGAACCGACGTGACAATGAGCAGTTCTTC,CASSSLANRRDNEQFF,NA,TRBJ2-1,TRBV6-2/TRBV6-3,NA
TGCGCCAGCAGCGGTGGACCTAGGGGAGGGCATATAACTGGCTACACCTTC,CASSGGPRGGHITGYTF,NA,TRBJ1-2,TRBV5-1,NA
TGCGCCAGCAGCTTGGCAGCGGGCGAGCTCTACGAGCAGTACTTC,CASSLAAGELYEQYF,NA,TRBJ2-7,TRBV5-1,NA
TGTGCCAGCAGGATGACGGGACAAGTAACTAACTATGGCTACACCTTC,CASRMTGQVTNYGYTF,NA,TRBJ1-2,TRBV13,NA
TGCGCCAGCAGCCAAGAACCGACTAGCGGATCCACCGGGGAGCTGTTTTTT,CASSQEPTSGSTGELFF,TRBD2,TRBJ2-2,TRBV4-3,NA
TGTGCCAGCAGCTTACGGTCAGGGGACTACGAGCAGTACTTC,CASSLRSGDYEQYF,NA,TRBJ2-7,TRBV7-9,NA
TGTGCCAGCAGCCAACTAACGGGACAGAGAGCCTACAATGAGCAGTTCTTC,CASSQLTGQRAYNEQFF,TRBD1,TRBJ2-1,TRBV4-2,NA
TGTGCCAGCAGTGTGTCAGGGGTGGGCACTGAAGCTTTCTTT,CASSVSGVGTEAFF,NA,TRBJ1-1,TRBV2,NA
TGTGCCAGCAGCCAAGTTCCGGACACCAAAATACCCCGTGAAGCTTTCTTT,CASSQVPDTKIPREAFF,NA,TRBJ1-1,TRBV3-1/TRBV3-2,NA
TGCGCCAGCAGCCGAAACATTCGGACAGGGTCCCACAATGAGCAGTTCTTC,CASSRNIRTGSHNEQFF,TRBD1,TRBJ2-1,TRBV4-3,few
TGTGCCAGCAGTTACATCCGAGGTGAAGCTTTCTTT,CASSYIRGEAFF,NA,TRBJ1-1,TRBV6-5,NA
TGTGCCAGCTCGTGGGGACAGGGCGGCACCGGGGAGCTGTTTTTT,CASSWGQGGTGELFF,TRBD1,TRBJ2-2,TRBV18,NA
TGTGCCAGCAGCCTCCTGGACAGGGGTCGTGGCAATGAGCAGTTCTTC,CASSLLDRGRGNEQFF,TRBD1,TRBJ2-1,TRBV7-2,NA
TGTGCCAGCAGCATAGACAGGGTGTCCCCTGAAGCTTTCTTT,CASSIDRVSPEAFF,TRBD1,TRBJ1-1,TRBV7-3,NA
TGTGCCAGCATCGGGACTAGCGGGAGGACAGATACGCAGTATTTT,CASIGTSGRTDTQYF,TRBD2,TRBJ2-3,TRBV6-6,NA
TGTGCCAGTTTGGGGAGTGAGCAGTTCTTC,CASLGSEQFF,NA,TRBJ2-1,TRBV19,NA
TGTGCCAGCAGCTTAGGGACTAGCTTACGTGCTAGCACAGATACGCAGTATTTT,CASSLGTSLRASTDTQYF,TRBD2,TRBJ2-3,TRBV11-2,NA
TGTGCCAGCAGCAAAGCGCTTTGGGGACAGGGATTGGTTTCCTACAATGAGCAGTTCTTC,CASSKALWGQGLVSYNEQFF,NA,TRBJ2-1,TRBV21-1,NA
TGCGCCAGCAGCCCCCTATTGGCGGGGCGGGGCGGGGAGCTGTTTTTT,CASSPLLAGRGGELFF,NA,TRBJ2-2,TRBV5-1,NA
TGTGCCAGCAGCCAAGCAAACAGGGGAAACGAGCAGTACTTC,CASSQANRGNEQYF,TRBD1,TRBJ2-7,TRBV3-1/TRBV3-2,NA
TGTGCCAGCAGTTTAGCAGGGGGCATGAACACTGAAGCTTTCTTT,CASSLAGGMNTEAFF,TRBD1,TRBJ1-1,TRBV27,once
TGTGCCAGCAGCTTAGGACAGGCAAACACCGGGGAGCTGTTTTTT,CASSLGQANTGELFF,NA,TRBJ2-2,TRBV7-2,NA
TGTGCCAGCTCACGTCCGGGACTAGGGACCGGGGAGCTGTTTTTT,CASSRPGLGTGELFF,TRBD2,TRBJ2-2,TRBV18,NA
TGTGCCAGCAGCTTACAGTTGGTGGCAGGGAATCATGAAAAACTGTTTTTT,CASSLQLVAGNHEKLFF,NA,TRBJ1-4,TRBV7-9,NA